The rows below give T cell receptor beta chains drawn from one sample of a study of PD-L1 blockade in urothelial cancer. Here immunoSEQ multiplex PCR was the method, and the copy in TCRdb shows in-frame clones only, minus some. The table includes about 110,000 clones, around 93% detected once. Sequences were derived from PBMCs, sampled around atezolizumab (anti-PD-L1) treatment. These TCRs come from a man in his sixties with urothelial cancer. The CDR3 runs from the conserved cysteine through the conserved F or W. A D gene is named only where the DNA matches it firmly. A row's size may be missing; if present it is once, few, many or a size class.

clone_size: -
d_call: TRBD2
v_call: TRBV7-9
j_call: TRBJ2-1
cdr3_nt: TGTGCCAGCAGCTTAGCACTAGCGGGAGCTCACAATGAGCAGTTCTTC
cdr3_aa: CASSLALAGAHNEQFF

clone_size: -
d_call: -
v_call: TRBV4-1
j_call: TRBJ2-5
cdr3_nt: TGCGCCAGCAGCCAAGATAGCGGGACCCAGTACTTC
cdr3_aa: CASSQDSGTQYF

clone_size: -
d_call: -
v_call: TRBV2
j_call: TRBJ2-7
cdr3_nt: TGTGCCAGCAGTGAACGCGGCGGGCGCTCCTACGAGCAGTACTTC
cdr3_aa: CASSERGGRSYEQYF

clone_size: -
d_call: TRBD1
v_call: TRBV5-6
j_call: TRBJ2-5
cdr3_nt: TGTGCCAGCAGCGGGACGGGACAGGGCCAAGAGACCCAGTACTTC
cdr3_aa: CASSGTGQGQETQYF

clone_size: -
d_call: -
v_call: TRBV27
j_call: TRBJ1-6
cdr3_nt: TGTGCCAGCAGTTTATTGGCTGTGCGGGGGGCCAATTCACCCCTCCACTTT
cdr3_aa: CASSLLAVRGANSPLHF

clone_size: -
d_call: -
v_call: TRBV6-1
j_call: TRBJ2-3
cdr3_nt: TGTGCCAGCAGTGAGAGGGGGACAAGCACAGATACGCAGTATTTT
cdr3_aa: CASSERGTSTDTQYF

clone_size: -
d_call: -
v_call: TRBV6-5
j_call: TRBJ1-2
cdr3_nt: TGTGCCAGCAGTGGGGCGGCAGGGTTTAACTATGGCTACACCTTC
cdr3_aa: CASSGAAGFNYGYTF

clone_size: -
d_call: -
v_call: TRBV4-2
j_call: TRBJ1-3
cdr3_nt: TGTGCCAGCAGACCCCCCGGTCTCTCTGGAAACACCATATATTTT
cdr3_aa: CASRPPGLSGNTIYF

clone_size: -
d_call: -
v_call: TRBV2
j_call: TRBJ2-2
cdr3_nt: TGTGCCGGGGGGGCCCAGGGCAGCACCGGGGAGCTGTTTTTT
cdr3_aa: CAGGAQGSTGELFF

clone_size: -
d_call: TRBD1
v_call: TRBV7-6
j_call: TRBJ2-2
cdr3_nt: TGTGCCAGCAGCCCCCAGGGGGCCACCACCGGGGAGCTGTTTTTT
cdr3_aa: CASSPQGATTGELFF

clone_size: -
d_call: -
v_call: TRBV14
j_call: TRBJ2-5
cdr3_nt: TGTGCCAGCAGCCAGATGAACAGGGAAGAGACCCAGTACTTC
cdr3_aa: CASSQMNREETQYF

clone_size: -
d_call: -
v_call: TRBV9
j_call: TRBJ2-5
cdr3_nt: TGTGCCAGCAGCGTAGGGTTAGCTGGGACCCAGTACTTC
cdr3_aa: CASSVGLAGTQYF

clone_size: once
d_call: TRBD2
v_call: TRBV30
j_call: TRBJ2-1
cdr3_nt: TGTGCCTGGAGTAGGAATCGGGGGAGGGGCAATGAGCAGTTCTTC
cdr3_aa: CAWSRNRGRGNEQFF

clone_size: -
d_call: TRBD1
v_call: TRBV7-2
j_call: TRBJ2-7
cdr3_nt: TGTGCCAGCAGCTTTAGACCACAGGGACAGGGGGCTGACGAGCAGTACTTC
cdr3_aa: CASSFRPQGQGADEQYF

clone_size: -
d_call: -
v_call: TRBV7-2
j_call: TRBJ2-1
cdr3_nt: TGTGCCAGCAGCCCCGTAGCGGACTCCTACAATGAGCAGTTCTTC
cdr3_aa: CASSPVADSYNEQFF

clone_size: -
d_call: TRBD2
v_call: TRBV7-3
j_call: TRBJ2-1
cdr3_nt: TGTGCCAGCAGTTCCGGGACTAGCGCGGTCAATGAGCAGTTCTTC
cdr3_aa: CASSSGTSAVNEQFF

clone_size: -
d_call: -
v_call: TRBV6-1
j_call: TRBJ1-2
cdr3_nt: TGTGCCAGCAGTGAATTGGGAGGCGACTATGGCTACACCTTC
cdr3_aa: CASSELGGDYGYTF

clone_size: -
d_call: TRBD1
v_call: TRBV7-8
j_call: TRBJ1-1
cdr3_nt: TGTGCCAGCGGTCAGGGGGGCACTGAAGCTTTCTTT
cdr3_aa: CASGQGGTEAFF

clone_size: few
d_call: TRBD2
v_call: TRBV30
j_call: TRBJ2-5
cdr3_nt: TGTGCCTGCCGGACTAGCGGAGGAGAGACCCAGTACTTC
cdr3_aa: CACRTSGGETQYF

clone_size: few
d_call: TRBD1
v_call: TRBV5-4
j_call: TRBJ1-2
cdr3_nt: TGTGCCAGCAGCTTAGGATTTCGGACAGGGGCCTATGGCTACACCTTC
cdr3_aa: CASSLGFRTGAYGYTF

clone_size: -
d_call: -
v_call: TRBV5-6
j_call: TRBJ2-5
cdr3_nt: TGTGCCAGCAGCCACAGGGGACTCCAAGAGACCCAGTACTTC
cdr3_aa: CASSHRGLQETQYF

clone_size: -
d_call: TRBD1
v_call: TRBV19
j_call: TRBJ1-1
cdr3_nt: TGTGCCAGTAGGATTCTGGCAGGGGGGATGAACACTGAAGCTTTCTTT
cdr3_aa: CASRILAGGMNTEAFF

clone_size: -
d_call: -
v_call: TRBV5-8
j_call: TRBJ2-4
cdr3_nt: TGTGCCAGCAGCATAGTCGGTTCGGCCAAAAACATTCAGTACTTC
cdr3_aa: CASSIVGSAKNIQYF

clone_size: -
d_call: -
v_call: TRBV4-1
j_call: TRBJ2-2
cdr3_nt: TGCGCCAGCAGCCAAGGTCCGGGAACGAACACCGGGGAGCTGTTTTTT
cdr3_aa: CASSQGPGTNTGELFF

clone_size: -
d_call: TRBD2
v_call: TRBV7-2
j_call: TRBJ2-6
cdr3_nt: TGTGCCAGCAGCGGTCGAAGCGGGAGCTCTGGGGCCAACGTCCTGACTTTC
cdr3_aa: CASSGRSGSSGANVLTF

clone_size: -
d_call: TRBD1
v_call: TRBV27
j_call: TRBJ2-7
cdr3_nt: TGTGCCAGCAGTTTAAGAGGGACAGAGGGGTACGAGCAGTACTTC
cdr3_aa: CASSLRGTEGYEQYF

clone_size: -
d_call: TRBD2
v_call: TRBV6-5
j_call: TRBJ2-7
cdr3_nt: TGTGCCAGCAGTTTAGCGGGAGGAACCTACGAGCAGTACTTC
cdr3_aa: CASSLAGGTYEQYF

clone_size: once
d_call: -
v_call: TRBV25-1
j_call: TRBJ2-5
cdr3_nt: TGTGCCAGCAGTGAACGGATGGGGCCCCTGCCGGCCCAGTACTTC
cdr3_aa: CASSERMGPLPAQYF

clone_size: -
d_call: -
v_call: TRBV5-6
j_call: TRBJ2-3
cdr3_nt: TGTGCCAGCAGCTTGCAGGGATCACAGTATTTT
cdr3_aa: CASSLQGSQYF

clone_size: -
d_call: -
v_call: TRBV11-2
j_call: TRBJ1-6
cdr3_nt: TGTGCCAGCAGCCTCGGGATACTAATTAATTCACCCCTCCACTTT
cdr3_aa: CASSLGILINSPLHF